The present T cell receptor beta chain was sequenced within a study of T cell clonotyping in hematopoietic cell transplantation. About the research overall: Recipient samples before transplant were obtained post-cytoreduction.

Time point indicated: recipient sample about 28 days before transplant, after cytoreduction. Using immunoSEQ multiplex PCR, the repertoire was profiled, and TCRdb retains in-frame clones only, with some absent. The table shows about 45,000 clones, with 82% occurring only once. The CDR3 totals 16 residues. The ends were cut back, 2 bases at V and 5 bases at J, with 15 bases in the middle. The germline gives CDR1 SGHDN, CDR2 FVKESK. The sample here was peripheral blood mononuclear cells, taken before stem cell transplant. This TCR derives from a man aged 60-69 years with myelodysplastic syndrome. Some clones in this sample may be carry-over from other donors' samples. The chain employs TRBV14 and TRBJ1-4; D unresolved. The DNA of the CDR3 is TGTGCCAGCAGCCAAAATACGGGGATATTGAATGAAAAACTGTTTTTT. It is translated as CASSQNTGILNEKLFF.